The 10 T cell receptor beta chains below come from one sample, sequenced in a study of T cells after yellow fever vaccination. TCRdb redid the calling of the 5' RACE reads with MiXCR, one entry per CDR3 protein. Of 350,000 to 450,000 distinct CDR3 sequences in the sample, over 5% were seen once. The sequencing here drew on PBMCs, taken 5 days after the yellow fever booster vaccination. Receptor source: a man aged 25 to 40 who received the YFV17D yellow fever vaccine.

This clonotype was counted between two and nine times. V gene TRBV4-1 combines with J gene TRBJ2-2; maybe TRBD2 (6 bases). CDR1 and CDR2 from the germline V gene are MGHRA and YSYEKL. This CDR3 contains 14 residues. Trimming took off 4 bases at V and 7 bases at J, with 13 bases between the two ends. CDR3 amino acids: CASSRAVADGELFF. In nucleotides, the CDR3 is TGCGCCAGCAGCCGGGCCGTAGCGGACGGGGAGCTGTTTTTT.

V and J are TRBV6-5 and TRBJ2-3; 9 bases align to TRBD1. From germline, CDR1 is MNHEY and CDR2 SVGAGI. The length of the CDR3 is 15 residues. V shed 2 bases and J 3 bases; nucleotides not matched to a gene: 3. The CDR3 DNA sequence: TGTGCCAGCAGTTACAGGGACAGGGTTACAGATACGCAGTATTTT. This sequence encodes CASSYRDRVTDTQYF.

The chain has TRBV5-1 and TRBJ1-5, with 8 bases fitting TRBD1. The V gene end was trimmed by 3 bases and the J gene end by 3 bases; junction bases not matched to a gene: 5. The CDR3 is made up of 15 amino acids. Germline CDR1 SGHRS, CDR2 YFSETQ. In nucleotides, the CDR3 is TGCGCCAGCAGCTCAGGACAGGGACACAATCAGCCCCAGCATTTT. Residues: CASSSGQGHNQPQHF.

V is TRBV7-2 and J is TRBJ1-3; the D is unclear. The germline V gene encodes CDR1 SGHTA and CDR2 FQGNSA. Trimming shortened V by 2 bases and J by 3 bases, and 11 bases separated the two germline ends. The CDR3 spans 15 residues. DNA for the CDR3: TGTGCCAGCAGCTTAATAGGAGCATATGGAAACACCATATATTTT. Translation gives CASSLIGAYGNTIYF.

This clonotype occurred many times. The chain has TRBV7-2 and TRBJ2-5; D might be TRBD1 (6 bases). The V end was cut by 3 bases, the J end by 2 bases, with 13 bases between. The CDR3 has 15 amino acids. Germline V gives CDR1 SGHTA, CDR2 FQGNSA. The CDR3 region has the DNA TGTGCCAGCAGCTTCTCAGGGGTTTTGCAAGAGACCCAGTACTTC. Translation: CASSFSGVLQETQYF.

This clonotype appeared many times. The V call is TRBV20-1, the J call TRBJ2-3; 14 bases are a match to TRBD2. CDR1 and CDR2 (germline): DFQATT, SNEGSKA (reference sequence). This CDR3 comprises 17 residues. Unmatched junction bases numbered 8, after V lost 5 bases and J lost 1 base. The CDR3 sequence: CSAGTSGRRGGTDTQYF. The CDR3 DNA reads as TGCAGTGCTGGGACTAGCGGGAGAAGGGGGGGCACAGATACGCAGTATTTT.

This clonotype turned up a few times. This sequence joins TRBV2 and TRBJ1-2; D gene ambiguous. Germline V gives CDR1 SNHLY, CDR2 FYNNEI. The CDR3 extends over 13 amino acids. Between the trimmed V and J ends, which lost 3 bases and 7 bases, there was a span of 12 bases. The CDR3 region is CASSDPGMSGYTF. CDR3 bases: TGTGCCAGCAGTGATCCGGGAATGTCTGGCTACACCTTC. The full variable domain, its missing parts supplied by reference TRBV2 and TRBJ1-2, is EPEVTQTPSHQVTQMGQEVILRCVPISNHLYFYWYRQILGQKVEFLVSFYNNEISEKSEIFDDQFSVERPDGSNFTLKIRSTKLEDSAMYFCASSDPGMSGYTFGSGTRLTVV.

This clonotype was counted at least ten times. The chain couples TRBV6-2 or TRBV6-3 to TRBJ1-1, with D uncertain. Germline assignment: CDR1 MNHEY and CDR2 SVGEGT. CDR3 length: 15 residues. Trimming took off 7 bases at V and 4 bases at J, with 19 bases between the two ends. As DNA, the CDR3 is TGTGCCAGCATTGGGGTCAATAAGGCGCGCACTGAAGCTTTCTTT. Protein sequence: CASIGVNKARTEAFF.

This clonotype was found a few times. This chain joins TRBV20-1 and TRBJ2-1; 9 bases align to TRBD2. The CDR3 consists of 17 residues. Looked up from germline, CDR1 is DFQATT and CDR2 is SNEGSKA (reference sequence). With 3 bases clipped from V and 1 base from J, the junction kept 10 bases outside the gene matches. The CDR3 DNA sequence: TGCAGTGCTAGCGATAGCGGGAGCGCGATTTCCTACAATGAGCAGTTCTTC. Protein: CSASDSGSAISYNEQFF.

The sample holds many counts of this clonotype. The chain is built from TRBV12-3 or TRBV12-4 and TRBJ2-2; D possibly uses TRBD1 or TRBD2 (5 bases each). V lost 8 bases and J lost 3, with 16 bases in between. This CDR3 is built from 15 residues. The CDR3: CASHTRDLYTGELFF. CDR3 in DNA: TGTGCCAGCCATACCAGGGACCTTTACACCGGGGAGCTGTTTTTT.